Listed below are T cell receptor beta chains from one sample, sequenced in a study of human T cells and chemical hapten exposure. TCRdb ran MiXCR on the RACE reads and lists one entry per CDR3 protein. Altogether 55,000 to 75,000 distinct CDR3 sequences are present, around an eighth being singletons, with the ten largest covering 2.4%. Sequences were derived from whole blood, sampled in connection with sensitization to the hapten diphenylcyclopropenone (DPC). Source of these receptors: a man aged 30 to 39 with alopecia areata. Some clones in this sample may be carry-over from other donors' samples. Both conserved end residues are part of each CDR3. A D gene is named only where the DNA matches it firmly. Where a row states a size, it is once, few, many or the class of an expanded clone; other rows omit it.

d_gene	v_gene	j_gene	abundance	CDR3nt	CDR3aa
.	TRBV29-1	TRBJ1-2	few	TGCAGCGTTCTCTCCTCTTATGGCTACACCTTC	CSVLSSYGYTF
TRBD1	TRBV28	TRBJ1-1	.	TGTGCCAGCAGGACCCTCAGGGGGAGGGACACTGAAGCTTTCTTT	CASRTLRGRDTEAFF
.	TRBV28	TRBJ1-5	many	TGTGCCAGCAGTAGATCGACTGGGAATCAGCCCCAGCATTTT	CASSRSTGNQPQHF
.	TRBV29-1	TRBJ1-5	many	TGCAGCGGCGAGTACCGGGAGAATAGCAATCAGCCCCAGCATTTT	CSGEYRENSNQPQHF
.	TRBV12-3/TRBV12-4	TRBJ1-5	few	TGTGCCAGCAGTTTCTCAATGAATCAGCCCCAGCATTTT	CASSFSMNQPQHF
TRBD1	TRBV3-1	TRBJ2-7	.	TGTGCCAGCAGCCACGCTGGACAGGGCCACGAGCAGTACTTC	CASSHAGQGHEQYF
TRBD1	TRBV2	TRBJ1-1	.	TGTGCCAGCAGTGAACAGGGGGTCAGAGAAACTGAAGCTTTCTTT	CASSEQGVRETEAFF
TRBD1	TRBV12-3/TRBV12-4	TRBJ2-7	few	TGTGCCAGCAGTATGACAGGGGCCGAGCAGTACTTC	CASSMTGAEQYF
.	TRBV18	TRBJ1-2	few	TGTGCCAGCTCACCACCGGCGGCTAACTATGGCTACACCTTC	CASSPPAANYGYTF
TRBD2	TRBV7-2	TRBJ2-5	.	TGTGCCAGCAGCCGGACTAGCGGGGCTAAAGAGACCCAGTACTTC	CASSRTSGAKETQYF
TRBD2	TRBV11-2	TRBJ2-2	few	TGTGCCAGCAGCAAGACTAGCGGGGGGCCGAACACCGGGGAGCTGTTTTTT	CASSKTSGGPNTGELFF
TRBD1	TRBV15	TRBJ2-7	few	TGTGCCACCAGATTCAGGGGGTCATTCGAGCAGTACTTC	CATRFRGSFEQYF
TRBD1	TRBV20-1	TRBJ1-6	few	TGCAGTGCTAGAGCCACCACGGCCGGGACAGGGGCTTCACCCCTCCACTTT	CSARATTAGTGASPLHF
.	TRBV20-1	TRBJ1-2	many	TGCAGTGCCAGGAACAGGGACTATGGCTACACCTTC	CSARNRDYGYTF
.	TRBV29-1	TRBJ2-7	.	TGCAGCGTTGCGGGGAGCTCCTACGAGCAGTACTTC	CSVAGSSYEQYF
.	TRBV7-3	TRBJ2-7	many	TGTGCCAGCAGCCCCCTGGCTATCGGGAAGCAGTACTTC	CASSPLAIGKQYF
.	TRBV6-2/TRBV6-3	TRBJ2-7	.	TGTGCCAGCAGCTCAGGCCACGAGCAGTACTTC	CASSSGHEQYF
.	TRBV24-1	TRBJ2-1	many	TGTGCCACCAGTGAGGTCACCCTAGGAGCGGCTTCCTACAATGAGCAGTTCTTC	CATSEVTLGAASYNEQFF
.	TRBV7-2	TRBJ1-5	.	TGTGCCAGCAGCTTAAGGGGAGCGGCCCAGCATTTT	CASSLRGAAQHF
.	TRBV6-2/TRBV6-3	TRBJ1-5	many	TGTGCCAGCAGGAAAGGTAGCAATCAGCCCCAGCATTTT	CASRKGSNQPQHF
.	TRBV20-1	TRBJ1-1	.	TGCAGTGCTGGTAGTCCCGACGACGGTGAAGCTTTCTTT	CSAGSPDDGEAFF
TRBD2	TRBV9	TRBJ2-7	.	TGTGCCAGCAGCGTAGAGGCTAGCGGGTCCTACGAGCAGTACTTC	CASSVEASGSYEQYF
.	TRBV4-1	TRBJ2-2	few	TGCGCCAGCAGCCAAATACAGGGTTCCCCCGGGGAGCTGTTTTTT	CASSQIQGSPGELFF
TRBD1	TRBV12-3/TRBV12-4	TRBJ1-4	many	TGTGCCAGCAGCCGAGGGGGCATCCGAACTAATGAAAAACTGTTTTTT	CASSRGGIRTNEKLFF
TRBD1	TRBV20-1	TRBJ1-4	many	TGCAGTGCTAGAGAGGGACAGGGGGCCTTTAATGAAAAACTGTTTTTT	CSAREGQGAFNEKLFF
.	TRBV19	TRBJ1-4	many	TGTGCCAGTAGTGGAGCCGATGCAACTAATGAAAAACTGTTTTTT	CASSGADATNEKLFF
.	TRBV20-1	TRBJ1-4	many	TGCAGTGCTAGAGTTGAAAGCAGTTGGAATGAAAAACTGTTTTTT	CSARVESSWNEKLFF
.	TRBV7-3	TRBJ2-3	few	TGTGCCAGCAGCTTTGGGACAGATACGCAGTATTTT	CASSFGTDTQYF
.	TRBV11-2	TRBJ1-1	once	TGTGCCAGCAGCCGTTATAGTAGAACAAACACTGAAGCTTTCTTT	CASSRYSRTNTEAFF
TRBD1	TRBV12-3/TRBV12-4	TRBJ1-2	many	TGTGCCAGCAGTTTAGGACCGGGACAGGGTCTGCTCGGCTATGGCTACACCTTC	CASSLGPGQGLLGYGYTF
TRBD2	TRBV5-1	TRBJ2-1	.	TGCGCCAGCAGCTTCGGGACTAGTGGCAATGAGCAGTTCTTC	CASSFGTSGNEQFF
.	TRBV7-2	TRBJ2-7	few	TGTGCCAGCAGGCCTCCGAGCTCCTACGAGCAGTACTTC	CASRPPSSYEQYF
.	TRBV4-1	TRBJ1-5	.	TGCGCCAGCAGCCTGTTTCAGGGGTCTGGGCCCCAGCATTTT	CASSLFQGSGPQHF
TRBD2	TRBV7-9	TRBJ2-1	.	TGTGCCAGCAGCGCTCTAGCGGGGTCCTACAATGAGCAGTTCTTC	CASSALAGSYNEQFF
.	TRBV12-3/TRBV12-4	TRBJ1-5	.	TGTGCCAGCAGTCGAGGGACCCTAGGGCAGCCCCAGCATTTT	CASSRGTLGQPQHF
.	TRBV10-3	TRBJ1-1	.	TGTGCCATCACTGGGCAACTGAACACTGAAGCTTTCTTT	CAITGQLNTEAFF
TRBD1	TRBV7-8	TRBJ2-1	many	TGTGCCAGCAGCCTTCCCCACCTCCGGGACAGGGATTACAATGAGCAGTTCTTC	CASSLPHLRDRDYNEQFF
.	TRBV2	TRBJ2-2	.	TGTGCCAGTGGCCTCGACACCGGGGAGCTGTTTTTT	CASGLDTGELFF
TRBD1	TRBV6-5	TRBJ2-5	.	TGTGCCAGCAGTTACGGGACAGACCAAGAGACCCAGTACTTC	CASSYGTDQETQYF
.	TRBV27	TRBJ1-4	.	TGTGCCAGCAGTTCCATTTCGCCAACCTTTTTGCGGCAGGGCATTGAAAAACTGTTTTTT	CASSSISPTFLRQGIEKLFF
TRBD1	TRBV9	TRBJ2-5	.	TGTGCCAGCAGCTCCACGGGACAGGCAGAGACCCAGTACTTC	CASSSTGQAETQYF
.	TRBV5-1	TRBJ2-1	once	TGCGCCAGCAGCTGGCCCTCCCAGGGCGCCTCCTACAATGAGCAGTTCTTC	CASSWPSQGASYNEQFF
TRBD1	TRBV28	TRBJ2-4	few	TGTGCCAGCAGCTCCCTGGGGACAGGGGAGGCCAAAAACATTCAGTACTTC	CASSSLGTGEAKNIQYF
.	TRBV12-3/TRBV12-4	TRBJ1-1	many	TGTGCCAGCAGGGAGACGGGGACTGAAGCTTTCTTT	CASRETGTEAFF
TRBD2	TRBV7-9	TRBJ2-7	.	TGTGCCAGCAGCGTCGGACTAGCGGGGGGGTTCGACGAGCAGTACTTC	CASSVGLAGGFDEQYF
TRBD1	TRBV18	TRBJ1-1	many	TGTGCCAGCTCACCATCGACAGGGCTGAACACTGAAGCTTTCTTT	CASSPSTGLNTEAFF